This is a list of T cell receptor beta chains from one sample in a study of cytomegalovirus exposure and HLA in healthy donors. The protocol was immunoSEQ multiplex PCR, while the TCRdb copy is restricted to in-frame clones and leaves out a portion. Seen here are fewer than 120,000 clones, around 79% observed once, and the top ten hold 1% to 1.5%. Material for sequencing was PBMCs. Receptor source: a woman aged 25 to 39 in good health and CMV-seronegative. CDR3s include the opening cysteine and the closing phenylalanine or tryptophan. Each record gives: CDR3 protein, J gene, V gene.

CDR3 protein: CASSRTGNQPQHF
J gene: TRBJ1-5
V gene: TRBV7-8

CDR3 protein: CASSVDTAPGNTIYF
J gene: TRBJ1-3
V gene: TRBV7-2

CDR3 protein: CASRLQGSGELFF
J gene: TRBJ2-2
V gene: TRBV6-5

CDR3 protein: CASSQLRGRSPLHF
J gene: TRBJ1-6
V gene: TRBV14

CDR3 protein: CASSFWGRSSYEQYF
J gene: TRBJ2-7
V gene: TRBV13

CDR3 protein: CASSSSGSTDTQYF
J gene: TRBJ2-3
V gene: TRBV7-2

CDR3 protein: CASSFRESPLHF
J gene: TRBJ1-6
V gene: TRBV5-6

CDR3 protein: CASRVPGLFNEQFF
J gene: TRBJ2-1
V gene: TRBV27

CDR3 protein: CASSQDRGETQYF
J gene: TRBJ2-5
V gene: TRBV4-3

CDR3 protein: CASSPPTGGLYEQYF
J gene: TRBJ2-7
V gene: TRBV4-1